A selection of T cell receptor beta chains follows, all from one sample in a study of cytomegalovirus exposure and HLA in healthy donors. Data came from immunoSEQ multiplex PCR; TCRdb stores just in-frame clones and leaves some out. The sample yields about 130,000 clones, roughly 78% seen once. Sequencing input: PBMCs. The receptors come from a man aged 35 to 55 in good health and CMV-seropositive. The CDR3 runs from the conserved cysteine through the conserved F or W. Fields, in order: J gene, V gene, CDR3 protein.

TRBJ1-5,TRBV28,CASSTGQGMDQPQHF
TRBJ2-1,TRBV6-6,CASSYGQGTYNEQFF
TRBJ1-1,TRBV4-1,CASSQGVLLNTEAFF
TRBJ1-2,TRBV18,CASSRAAEGDDGYTF
TRBJ2-1,TRBV5-4,CASSLSLAGFYNEQFF
TRBJ2-2,TRBV7-9,CASSLLMANTGELFF
TRBJ2-1,TRBV5-1,CASSLGQGSYNEQFF
TRBJ2-7,TRBV7-9,CASSLVSTGNEQYF
TRBJ2-1,TRBV19,CASRKRSSYNEQFF
TRBJ1-2,TRBV5-1,CASSSAGGAEGSNYGYTF